This T cell receptor (beta chain) derives from a study of cytomegalovirus exposure and HLA in healthy donors. Germline V gives CDR1 LNHDA, CDR2 SQIVND (reference sequence). The CDR3 has 16 residues. V dropped 0 bases and J dropped 4; count of bases not matched to a gene: 4. Amplification used 60 Vbeta primers and 13 Jbeta primers. Here immunoSEQ multiplex PCR was the method, and the copy in TCRdb shows in-frame clones only, minus some. The table has about 95,000 clones, approximately 77% seen once. V gene TRBV19 combines with J gene TRBJ1-1; TRBD1 agrees at 11 bases. Sequencing was done on a sample of PBMCs. This receptor was identified in a woman aged 40 to 50 in good health and CMV-seronegative. CDR3 sequence (DNA): TGTGCCAGTAGTATAGATCGCGGGACAGGGGGCACTGAAGCTTTCTTT. Protein: CASSIDRGTGGTEAFF.